This T cell receptor beta chain derives from a study of neurological immune-mediated disorders. Study-level findings and limits: The absence of any CDR3 amino acid sequence shared by expanded clones across subjects suggests that repertoires were private in all groups.

2 million PBMCs stored at -80 C were the source of the unsorted libraries. This clonotype appeared many times. Its target is unknown. Trimming at V came to 6 bases and at J to 7 bases, leaving 8 bases not matched to a gene. The CDR3 is made up of 13 amino acids. The V gene's germline CDR1 is SQVTM and CDR2 ANQGSEA. 5'RACE with 10-nucleotide random UMIs produced the cDNA. TCRdb redid the calling of the 5' RACE reads with MiXCR, one entry per CDR3 protein. The sample has under 35,000 distinct CDR3 sequences, less than 1.6% seen once. The sample consisted of PBMCs. The V and J genes are TRBV29-1 and TRBJ2-1; 8 nucleotides match TRBD1. This receptor was obtained from a woman under 40 with multiple sclerosis. CDR3 sequence: CSVENRGRNEQFF. The CDR3, as DNA: TGCAGCGTGGAGAACAGGGGGAGGAATGAGCAGTTCTTC.